These 8 T cell receptor beta chains were sequenced from one sample in a study of T cell repertoires in chronic hepatitis B. Generated by immunoSEQ multiplex PCR, the TCRdb table keeps only in-frame clones and is missing some. The data show roughly 960 clones, with less than 85% seen just once and approximately 8.2% held by the top ten. Material: total CD8+ T cells from PBMCs. These receptors were collected from a human donor with chronic hepatitis B virus infection.

This clone was seen a few times. The chain links TRBV7-9 to TRBJ2-1; the D gene is possibly TRBD2 (6 bases). Germline V gene sequence: CDR1 SEHNR, CDR2 FQNEAQ (reference sequence). There are 15 residues in the CDR3. Between the trimmed V and J ends, which lost 4 bases and 1 base, there was a span of 11 bases. In DNA, the CDR3 is TGTGCCAGCAGCTGGGGAGGAGGATCCTACAATGAGCAGTTCTTC. Protein sequence: CASSWGGGSYNEQFF.

This chain links TRBV28 with TRBJ2-7, with 7 bases fitting TRBD1. In germline, CDR1 is MDHEN, CDR2 SYDVKM. V was clipped by 5 bases and J by 1 base; unmatched bases: 2. The CDR3 has 13 residues. The chain's CDR3 is CASSPDRSYEQYF. The CDR3 nucleotides are TGTGCCAGCAGTCCGGACAGGTCCTACGAGCAGTACTTC.

This clone appeared a single time. The J gene is TRBJ2-1, the V gene TRBV7-9, with 8 positions matching TRBD2. Germline CDR1 is SEHNR and CDR2 is FQNEAQ (reference sequence). This CDR3 has 14 amino acids. V lost 3 bases to trimming and J lost 9 bases; unmatched junction nucleotides: 7. CDR3 protein: CASSFREGRGEQFF. The DNA of the CDR3 is TGTGCCAGCAGCTTTCGGGAGGGCCGGGGTGAGCAGTTCTTC. Combining the CDR3 with reference TRBV7-9 and TRBJ2-1 gives the whole variable domain DTGVSQNPRHKITKRGQNVTFRCDPISEHNRLYWYRQTLGQGPEFLTYFQNEAQLEKSRLLSDRFSAERPKGSFSTLEIQRTEQGDSAMYLCASSFREGRGEQFFGPGTRLTVL.

The gene calls are TRBV7-9 and TRBJ2-3; D gene unclear. Germline CDR1 and CDR2: SEHNR and FQNEAQ (reference sequence). This CDR3 spans 12 amino acids. Trimming left V 4 bases short and J 6 bases short, with 8 bases between. The CDR3 DNA reads as TGTGCCAGCAGCTCATTGGAGGATACGCAGTATTTT. Amino acid sequence: CASSSLEDTQYF.

The chain uses TRBV9 and TRBJ2-5; 11 bases match TRBD2. Germline assignment: CDR1 SGDLS and CDR2 YYNGEE. The CDR3 runs to 19 residues. The ends lost 0 bases at V and 0 bases at J; junction bases unmatched: 10. CDR3: CASSVGASGRTGDQETQYF. In nucleotides, the CDR3 is TGTGCCAGCAGCGTAGGGGCTAGCGGGAGGACCGGAGACCAAGAGACCCAGTACTTC.

This clone appeared once. This chain links TRBV9 with TRBJ2-7; 13 bases are shared with TRBD2. This CDR3 comprises 15 residues. In germline, CDR1 is SGDLS, CDR2 YYNGEE. Losses at the gene ends were 5 bases for V and 3 bases for J; bases not matched to a gene: 5. This CDR3 is CASSRGLAGDYEQYF. The CDR3 DNA follows: TGTGCCAGCAGTCGCGGACTAGCGGGAGACTACGAGCAGTACTTC.

This clone appeared a single time. The chain recombines TRBV13 with TRBJ2-1, with 9 bases fitting TRBD2. Per the germline V gene, CDR1 is PRHDT and CDR2 is FYEKMQ (reference sequence). The ends lost 4 bases at V and 0 bases at J; junction bases unmatched: 13. The CDR3 is 19 amino acids. CDR3 loop: CASSSLSVQREASYNEQFF. The CDR3 coding sequence is TGTGCCAGCAGCTCCCTTAGTGTTCAGCGGGAGGCCTCCTACAATGAGCAGTTCTTC. Using reference TRBV13 and TRBJ2-1 for the parts outside the CDR3, the full variable domain is AAGVIQSPRHLIKEKRETATLKCYPIPRHDTVYWYQQGPGQDPQFLISFYEKMQSDKGSIPDRFSAQQFSDYHSELNMSSLELGDSALYFCASSSLSVQREASYNEQFFGPGTRLTVL.

V gene TRBV5-6 combines with J gene TRBJ2-3, with 8 positions matching TRBD2. The length of the CDR3 is 17 residues. Germline CDR1 is SGHDT and CDR2 is YYEEEE. Germline trimming cut 4 bases from V and 0 bases from J; bases unmatched to any gene: 10. The CDR3 nucleotides are TGTGCCAGCAGCCCTCTCTTTTCTAGCGGGAGCACAGATACGCAGTATTTT. Translation: CASSPLFSSGSTDTQYF.